This is a list of T cell receptor beta chains from one sample in a study of PD-L1 blockade in urothelial cancer. Clones were sequenced by immunoSEQ multiplex PCR, and TCRdb holds only the in-frame ones, with some missing. The sample holds 46,000 or so clones; about 85% are singletons and the top ten take 6.5% to 8%. Here the sequenced sample was PBMCs, taken around atezolizumab (anti-PD-L1) treatment. All receptors come from a man aged 60-69 years with urothelial cancer. The CDR3 runs from the conserved cysteine through the conserved F or W. Fields, in order: J gene, clone size, V gene, D gene, CDR3 DNA, CDR3 protein. The D gene is left open where the match is weak. A row's size may be missing; if present it is once, few, many or a size class.

TRBJ2-2 - TRBV4-2 - TGTGCCAGCAGCCCAAAAGAGGGTGTCGGGGAGCTGTTTTTT CASSPKEGVGELFF
TRBJ1-1 - TRBV7-2 - TGTGCCAGCAGCTCCAGCGCGAACACTGAAGCTTTCTTT CASSSSANTEAFF
TRBJ2-7 - TRBV20-1 - TGCAGTGCTAGCCCAAACTACGAGCAGTACTTC CSASPNYEQYF
TRBJ2-1 - TRBV7-3 TRBD2 TGTGCCAGCAGCCCTACAGCGGGGGGGCCGGGCAACAATGAGCAGTTCTTC CASSPTAGGPGNNEQFF
TRBJ2-7 - TRBV4-1 TRBD1 TGCGCCAGCAGCCCACCGGGACAGGGGAGGTACGAGCAGTACTTC CASSPPGQGRYEQYF
TRBJ1-2 - TRBV19 TRBD1 TGTGCCAGTAGCAGGACAGGGGATAACTATGGCTACACCTTC CASSRTGDNYGYTF
TRBJ1-1 - TRBV6-5 - TGTGCCAGCAGTTATATGGGGCGGAAGAACACTGAAGCTTTCTTT CASSYMGRKNTEAFF
TRBJ1-4 - TRBV4-1 TRBD1 TGCGCCAGCAGCTCAACAGGGGGTACGGCTAATGAAAAACTGTTTTTT CASSSTGGTANEKLFF
TRBJ2-1 - TRBV5-1 TRBD1 TGCGCCAGCAGCCCGGGTGGGACAGGGGGCTACAATGAGCAGTTCTTC CASSPGGTGGYNEQFF
TRBJ2-2 - TRBV28 TRBD2 TGTGCCAGCAGTCCACCCGGACTAGCGTTAGGTACCGGGGAGCTGTTTTTT CASSPPGLALGTGELFF
TRBJ2-7 - TRBV7-7 - TGTGCTAGCAGGCCCTGGGTGGCGGCCGTGAACTTC CASRPWVAAVNF
TRBJ1-4 - TRBV5-6 - TGTGCCAGCAGCTTGCTGGGCAGGGATAATGAAAAACTGTTTTTT CASSLLGRDNEKLFF
TRBJ1-2 - TRBV6-5 - TGTGCCAGCAGTTATAGCAGGGGTTCCTATGGCTACACCTTC CASSYSRGSYGYTF
TRBJ1-5 few TRBV28 - TGTGCCAGCAATCAGGAGGATCAGCCCCAGCATTTT CASNQEDQPQHF
TRBJ1-1 - TRBV10-3 TRBD1 TGTGCCATCAGTGACCCGGACAGGGCAAACACTGAAGCTTTCTTT CAISDPDRANTEAFF
TRBJ2-7 - TRBV5-1 TRBD1 TGCGCCAGCAGCCACGGACAGGGGGCCTACGAGCAGTACTTC CASSHGQGAYEQYF
TRBJ2-2 - TRBV30 - TGTGCCTGGAGCACGGGGTTCACCGGGGAGCTGTTTTTT CAWSTGFTGELFF
TRBJ2-7 - TRBV7-3 - TGTGCCAGCAGCCCGACGCGACTAGAAATCCACGAGCAGTACTTC CASSPTRLEIHEQYF
TRBJ1-4 once TRBV19 - TGTGCCAGTAGTCCAACGGACAGTTATGAAAAACTGTTTTTT CASSPTDSYEKLFF
TRBJ2-5 once TRBV7-3 - TGTGCCAGCAGCTCGACAGCCCAAGAGACCCAGTACTTC CASSSTAQETQYF
TRBJ1-1 - TRBV7-2 TRBD1 TGTGCCAGCAGCTCTATGGGACCGGGACAGGGGTGGACTGAAGCTTTCTTT CASSSMGPGQGWTEAFF
TRBJ2-5 - TRBV7-6 - TGTGCCAGCAGCCCTACACGGGCAGGGGAGACCCAGTACTTC CASSPTRAGETQYF
TRBJ2-7 - TRBV23-1 TRBD2 TGCGCCAGCACCGGGACTAGCGGGGATTTTTCCTACGAGCAGTACTTC CASTGTSGDFSYEQYF
TRBJ1-6 - TRBV27 TRBD1 TGTGCCAGCAGTCCGGGACAGGGGGCTTCCTATAATTCACCCCTCCACTTT CASSPGQGASYNSPLHF
TRBJ2-3 - TRBV10-2 TRBD2 TGCGCCAGCAGGAGCGGGGGGGCCGGCACAGATACGCAGTATTTT CASRSGGAGTDTQYF
TRBJ2-4 - TRBV5-6 TRBD2 TGTGCCAGCAGCTTGTTAGCCGGGCGGGGGTCTAAAAACATTCAGTACTTC CASSLLAGRGSKNIQYF
TRBJ2-5 - TRBV28 - TGTGCCAGCAGTCGGGTGGGTACACAAGAGACCCAGTACTTC CASSRVGTQETQYF
TRBJ2-7 - TRBV9 TRBD1 TGTGCCAGCAGCGTAGGGCCTGACAGGGACTACGAGCAGTACTTC CASSVGPDRDYEQYF
TRBJ1-1 - TRBV6-5 - TGTGCCAGCAGTCGTTTGAGCGGGGACGCTGAAGCTTTCTTT CASSRLSGDAEAFF
TRBJ2-7 - TRBV2 - TGTGCCAGCAAAGAGACAGCCTCATACTACGAGCAGTACTTC CASKETASYYEQYF
TRBJ1-2 - TRBV7-9 - TGTGCCAGCAGCTTAGTTGGCGGCGGGGTCGGCTACACCTTC CASSLVGGGVGYTF
TRBJ1-4 - TRBV5-1 - TGCGCCAGCAGCGATCCCTCGGAGGCCGAAAAACTGTTTTTT CASSDPSEAEKLFF
TRBJ2-3 - TRBV6-1 TRBD2 TGTGCCAGCAGTTTCACTCGGACTAGTCCAGATACGCAGTATTTT CASSFTRTSPDTQYF
TRBJ2-7 once TRBV7-3 - TGTGCCAGCAGCTTATGCCGGGGGTGTGGCACTTACTCCTACGAGCAGTACTTC CASSLCRGCGTYSYEQYF
TRBJ2-6 - TRBV5-1 - TGCGCCAGCAGCTTGGACCCAGGGGCTGGGGCCAACGTCCTGACTTTC CASSLDPGAGANVLTF